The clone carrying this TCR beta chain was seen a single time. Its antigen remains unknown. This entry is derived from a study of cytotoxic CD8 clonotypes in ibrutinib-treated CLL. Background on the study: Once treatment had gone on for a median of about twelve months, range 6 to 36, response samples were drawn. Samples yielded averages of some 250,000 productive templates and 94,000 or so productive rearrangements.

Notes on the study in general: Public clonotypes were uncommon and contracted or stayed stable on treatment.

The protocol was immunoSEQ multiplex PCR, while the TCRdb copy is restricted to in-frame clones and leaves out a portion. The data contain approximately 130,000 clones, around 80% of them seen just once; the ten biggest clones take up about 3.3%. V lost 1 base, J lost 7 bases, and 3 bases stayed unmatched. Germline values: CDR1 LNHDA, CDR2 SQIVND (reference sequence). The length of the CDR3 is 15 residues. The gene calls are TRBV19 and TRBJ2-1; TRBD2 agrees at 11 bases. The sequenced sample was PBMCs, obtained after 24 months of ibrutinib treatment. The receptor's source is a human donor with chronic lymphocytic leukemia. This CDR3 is CASSIGSSGGNEQFF. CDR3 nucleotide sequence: TGTGCCAGTAGTATAGGTTCTAGCGGGGGGAATGAGCAGTTCTTC. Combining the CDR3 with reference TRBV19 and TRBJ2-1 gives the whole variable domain DGGITQSPKYLFRKEGQNVTLSCEQNLNHDAMYWYRQDPGQGLRLIYYSQIVNDFQKGDIAEGYSVSREKKESFPLTVTSAQKNPTAFYLCASSIGSSGGNEQFFGPGTRLTVL.